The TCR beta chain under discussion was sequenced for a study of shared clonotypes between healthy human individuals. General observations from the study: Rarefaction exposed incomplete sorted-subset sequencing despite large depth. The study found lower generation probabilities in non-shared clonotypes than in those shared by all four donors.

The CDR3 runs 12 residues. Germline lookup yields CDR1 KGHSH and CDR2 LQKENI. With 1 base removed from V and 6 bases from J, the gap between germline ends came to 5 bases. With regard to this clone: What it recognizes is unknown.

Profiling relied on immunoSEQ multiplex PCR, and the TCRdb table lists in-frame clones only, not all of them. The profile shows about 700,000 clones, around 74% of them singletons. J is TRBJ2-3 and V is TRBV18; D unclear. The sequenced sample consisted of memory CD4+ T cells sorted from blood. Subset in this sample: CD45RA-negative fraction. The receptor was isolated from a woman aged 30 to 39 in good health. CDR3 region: CASSPQQDTQYF. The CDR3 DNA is TGTGCCAGCTCACCACAACAGGATACGCAGTATTTT.